The 4 T cell receptor beta chains in this list originate from one sample, sequenced in a study of identical twins. Each CDR3 protein gets one entry after TCRdb re-called the 5' RACE reads with MiXCR. The table lists approximately 300,000 distinct CDR3 sequences, less than 9.5% of them singletons. Another study also made use of these data, one on yellow fever vaccine responses in identical twins.

The sequencing input was CD8+ T cells sorted from blood. These receptor sequences come from a woman between 18 and 30 years old in good health.

V usage is TRBV5-5 and J usage is TRBJ1-1, with D uncertain. CDR3 length: 14 amino acids. The germline V gene encodes CDR1 SGHKS and CDR2 YYEKEE (reference sequence). V was trimmed by 0 bases and J by 3 bases, leaving 9 bases between them. In nucleotides, the CDR3 is TGTGCCAGCAGCTTGGTGGAGGTGGACACTGAAGCTTTCTTT. Translating it yields CASSLVEVDTEAFF.

This clonotype was observed at least ten times. The chain is built from TRBV4-3 and TRBJ2-1; D could derive from TRBD1 or TRBD2 (5 bases each). Germline V gene lookup returns CDR1 LGHNA and CDR2 YSLEER. V was clipped by 1 base and J by 7 bases, with 11 bases between them. The CDR3 has 14 amino acids. The CDR3 DNA is TGCGCCAGCAGCCAAGGGGACCGTCAGAATGAGCAGTTCTTC. Translated: CASSQGDRQNEQFF.

This clonotype was observed a handful of times. V usage is TRBV11-2 and J usage is TRBJ2-1; 14 bases are shared with TRBD2. The junction had 12 bases not matched to a gene; V was cut back by 3 bases and J by 5 bases. The germline CDR1 and CDR2 sequences are SGHAT and FQNNGV. This CDR3 has 19 amino acids. The CDR3 DNA follows: TGTGCCAGCAGCTTGTTCCCGGGACTAGCGGGAGTGTGGGACAATGAGCAGTTCTTC. This encodes CASSLFPGLAGVWDNEQFF.

There are a few counts of this clonotype. V is TRBV7-3 and J is TRBJ2-3; D perhaps matches TRBD2 (6 bases). Germline CDR1 reads SGHTA; CDR2 reads FQGTGA. The CDR3 runs to 14 residues. The germline V and J ends were trimmed by 4 bases and 5 bases, with 13 bases remaining between them. The CDR3 here is CASSYGLRGDTQYF. In nucleotides, the CDR3 is TGTGCCAGCAGCTACGGATTGCGGGGAGATACGCAGTATTTT.